These 26 T cell receptor beta chains share one sample of origin, sequenced in a study of esophageal squamous cell carcinoma under preoperative chemotherapy. Time point: before preoperative PTX-NDP chemotherapy. TCRdb itself ran the PCR reads through MiXCR, one entry per CDR3 protein. The sample yields more than 15,000 distinct CDR3 sequences, approximately 48% seen once. The sample was taken from a patient given preoperative chemotherapy. Receptors originate from a human donor with esophageal squamous cell carcinoma. The donor label of this sample is uncertain.

At least ten counts were recorded for this clonotype. This sequence joins TRBV10-1 and TRBJ2-1, with a tentative D call TRBD1 (5 bases). Germline assignment: CDR1 WNHNN and CDR2 SYGVQD (reference sequence). The V gene lost 8 bases and the J gene lost 4 bases, with 12 bases spanning the gap. The CDR3 covers 13 residues. The CDR3, as DNA: TGCGCCAGCGCGTCCGACAGTTACAATGAGCAGTTCTTC. Translation gives CASASDSYNEQFF.

The J gene is TRBJ2-2, the V gene TRBV7-3, with TRBD1 matching over 7 bases. Germline V CDR1 and CDR2: SGHTA, FQGTGA. V was clipped by 5 bases and J by 6 bases; unmatched bases: 3. This CDR3 comprises 13 residues. For the CDR3, the DNA is TGTGCCAGCAGCACAACAGGGGCCGGGGAGCTGTTTTTT. This sequence encodes CASSTTGAGELFF.

This clonotype occurred a few times. V is TRBV9 and J is TRBJ2-1; D remains unclear. The V and J ends lost 4 bases and 7 bases respectively, with 15 bases between them. Germline lookup yields CDR1 SGDLS and CDR2 YYNGEE. The CDR3 is 14 amino acids. This CDR3 reads CASSKALGFNEQFF. CDR3 DNA sequence: TGTGCCAGCAGCAAGGCCTTGGGCTTTAATGAGCAGTTCTTC.

For this clonotype: The conserved closing phenylalanine or tryptophan is absent in this CDR3, likely reflecting a read error. This sequence joins TRBV7-9 and TRBJ2-5; 7 bases fit TRBD1. The CDR3 has 14 residues. Germline CDR1 reads SEHNR; CDR2 reads FQNEAQ (reference sequence). CDR3 region: CARSSTGWQESQYS. In nucleotides, the CDR3 is TGTGCCCGCAGCTCGACAGGGTGGCAAGAGTCCCAGTACTCG.

This clonotype appeared a few times. This chain links TRBV7-7 with TRBJ2-1, with 8 bases lining up with TRBD2. The ends lost 1 base at V and 6 bases at J; junction bases unmatched: 11. The CDR3 length is 17 residues. Germline values: CDR1 SSHAT, CDR2 FNYEAQ (reference sequence). In DNA form, the CDR3 reads TGTGCCAGCAGCTTAGACGTCCCGGCGGGAGGACGCAATGAGCAGTTCTTC. Its protein product is CASSLDVPAGGRNEQFF.

V and J are TRBV24-1 and TRBJ2-5; 9 nucleotides match TRBD2. V shed 4 bases and J 4 bases; nucleotides not matched to a gene: 12. From germline, CDR1 is KGHDR and CDR2 SFDVKD. The CDR3 extends over 17 amino acids. CDR3 sequence reads: CATSDPDGTSSRETQYF. CDR3 bases: TGTGCCACCAGTGACCCAGACGGGACTAGCTCGCGAGAGACCCAGTACTTC.

The V and J genes are TRBV10-2 and TRBJ2-3; D is perhaps TRBD2 (6 bases). Germline assignment: CDR1 WSHSY and CDR2 SAAADI. V was cut by 5 bases and J by 6 bases, with 18 bases left in between. CDR3 size: 15 residues. The CDR3 region is CASSPGLPLSDTQYF. Written as DNA, the CDR3 is TGCGCCAGCAGTCCGGGACTTCCATTATCGGATACGCAGTATTTT.

This clonotype came up many times. The CDR3, as DNA: TGTGCCAGCAGCTTAGAGGAGGACGAGACCCAGTACTTC. Translated, it gives CASSLEEDETQYF. The chain uses TRBV7-7 and TRBJ2-5, with D possibly TRBD2 on 5 matching bases. V was trimmed by 1 base and J by 5 bases, leaving 8 bases between them. The CDR3 totals 13 residues. CDR1 is SSHAT and CDR2 is FNYEAQ in the germline V gene (reference sequence).

Note on this clonotype: The junction does not match germline at one end; this may be a read error. The gene calls are TRBV6-5 and TRBJ2-3; D is ambiguous. The germline V gene encodes CDR1 MNHEY and CDR2 SVGAGI. The CDR3 extends over 15 amino acids. The CDR3 is CASSSLDSVTETQYF. Here the CDR3 DNA reads TGTGCCAGCAGTTCATTAGACTCTGTCACAGAGACGCAGTATTTT.

The chain is built from TRBV7-2 and TRBJ2-5, with D perhaps being TRBD1 or TRBD2 (5 bases each). V lost 6 bases and J 11 bases, leaving 28 bases between the germline ends. CDR1 is SGHTA, CDR2 FQGNSA, per germline. This CDR3 is built from 16 residues. The DNA for the CDR3 is TGTGCCAGCAGGGGGCGCGCGGGCCGTGACCAAAACACTCAGTACTTC. Translation: CASRGRAGRDQNTQYF. Filled out from reference TRBV7-2 and TRBJ2-5, the complete variable domain reads GAGVSQSPSNKVTEKGKDVELRCDPISGHTALYWYRQSLGQGLEFLIYFQGNSAPDKSGLPSDRFSAERTGGSVSTLTIQRTQQEDSAVYLCASRGRAGRDQNTQYFGPGTRLLVL.

This clonotype was picked up many times. The J gene is TRBJ1-4, the V gene TRBV6-1, with 8 bases aligning to TRBD1. V lost 5 bases, J lost 2 bases, and 4 bases stayed unmatched. The CDR3 runs 15 residues. Germline loops: CDR1 MNHNS, CDR2 SASEGT. The chain's CDR3 is CASSRTGITNEKLFF. The CDR3 bases are TGTGCCAGCAGTAGGACAGGGATCACTAATGAAAAACTGTTTTTT.

This clonotype was seen a few times. At one of its ends the junction is not consistent with the germline gene, which may arise from a read error. CDR3 sequence: CATSRDPTGTQYF. The DNA of the CDR3 is TGTGCCACCAGCAGAGATCCGACAGGTACGCAGTATTTT. The rearrangement joins TRBV15 to TRBJ2-3; perhaps TRBD1 as D (6 bases). The CDR3 consists of 13 residues. Per the germline V gene, CDR1 is LNHNV and CDR2 is YYDKDF (reference sequence).

With regard to this clonotype: It may be a read error: a sequence one base away is much more abundant. The chain has TRBV7-7 and TRBJ2-3; D is ambiguous. The CDR3 is made up of 13 amino acids. Germline V gives CDR1 SSHAT, CDR2 FNYEAQ (reference sequence). CDR3 amino acids: CARSLGSTDTQYF. The CDR3 DNA reads TGTGCTAGAAGCTTAGGGAGCACAGATACGCAGTATTTT.

The V gene is TRBV6-1, the J gene TRBJ2-2; a weak D match, TRBD2 (5 bases). With 6 bases removed from V and 16 bases from J, the gap between germline ends came to 24 bases. This CDR3 region has 14 residues. CDR1 MNHNS and CDR2 SASEGT come from the germline V gene. This chain's CDR3 is CASSLGVNTGKQFF. CDR3 in DNA: TGTGCCAGCAGCCTGGGAGTCAACACCGGTAAGCAGTTTTTT.

Worth noting for this clonotype: In this CDR3 the conserved last residue, phenylalanine or tryptophan, is missing, so a read error is likely. The DNA of the CDR3 is TGTGCCACCAGTGATTTGGAGACCCAGTTCTCG. Translation: CATSDLETQFS. The gene calls are TRBV24-1 and TRBJ2-5; D gene uncertain. Near its end, the DNA agrees better with TRBJ2-1, so the J call may be wrong. Germline V gene lookup returns CDR1 KGHDR and CDR2 SFDVKD. The CDR3 loop spans 11 amino acids.

This clonotype showed up just a few times. This chain links TRBV7-2 with TRBJ2-1; TRBD2 might be the D (6 bases). V was shortened by 0 bases and J by 4 bases, with 7 bases between the two germline ends. Germline-derived CDR1 and CDR2 are SGHTA and FQGNSA. The CDR3 sequence is 14 residues long. The CDR3 is CASSLASGYNEQFF. Written as DNA, the CDR3 is TGTGCCAGCAGCTTAGCTAGCGGATACAATGAGCAGTTCTTC. The full variable domain, rest sourced from reference TRBV7-2 and TRBJ2-1, is GAGVSQSPSNKVTEKGKDVELRCDPISGHTALYWYRQSLGQGLEFLIYFQGNSAPDKSGLPSDRFSAERTGGSVSTLTIQRTQQEDSAVYLCASSLASGYNEQFFGPGTRLTVL.

The genes are TRBV9 and TRBJ2-1; tentative D call: TRBD2 (7 bases). V was trimmed by 4 bases and J by 7 bases, leaving 18 bases between them. Germline CDR1 and CDR2: SGDLS and YYNGEE. This CDR3 is 15 amino acids long. The CDR3 region has the DNA TGTGCCAGCAGCCCAGGGTGGGGGGGCTGGAATGAGCAGTTCTTC. Translated, it gives CASSPGWGGWNEQFF.

The CDR3 bases are TGTGCCAGCACCCCCTTAAGGCTAGCGGGGGGTAATGAGCAGTTCTTC. It encodes CASTPLRLAGGNEQFF. This chain links TRBV28 with TRBJ2-3, with TRBD2 matching 11 bases. The end of the DNA aligns better with TRBJ2-1, so the J call may be wrong. CDR3 size: 16 residues. CDR1 and CDR2 from the germline V gene are MDHEN and SYDVKM.

Details on this clonotype: The final CDR3 position lacks the conserved phenylalanine or tryptophan, pointing to a likely read error. This rearrangement joins TRBV7-3 to TRBJ1-2; D uncertain. Germline V gene lookup returns CDR1 SGHTA and CDR2 FQGTGA. Deletions cut 1 base from V and 0 bases from J, with 3 bases between. The CDR3 consists of 13 residues. The CDR3 loop reads CASSLKANYGYTC. CDR3 sequence (DNA): TGTGCCAGCAGCTTAAAAGCTAACTATGGCTACACCTGC.

The CDR3 region has the DNA TGTGCCAGCAGCTCAGGACTAGCGGGAGGTTACAATGAGCAGTTCTTC. Its protein is CASSSGLAGGYNEQFF. This chain links TRBV11-3 with TRBJ2-1; 14 bases line up with TRBD2. The CDR3 runs 16 residues. Germline V gene sequence: CDR1 SGHNT, CDR2 YENEEA. J was trimmed by 4 bases and V by 4 bases; bases with no gene match: 3.

The chain employs TRBV5-1 and TRBJ2-1, with 10 bases aligning to TRBD2. The V and J ends lost 5 bases and 4 bases, in that order; junction bases with no gene match: 3. Germline V gene lookup returns CDR1 SGHRS and CDR2 YFSETQ. The CDR3 is 14 amino acids. CDR3 in amino acids: CASRGTSVYNEQFF. The CDR3 DNA reads as TGCGCCAGCAGAGGGACTAGCGTATACAATGAGCAGTTCTTC.

This clonotype was recorded once. Relative to the germline gene, one junction end is altered; a read error may explain this. The chain joins TRBV7-8 to TRBJ2-5, with D perhaps TRBD2 (5 bases). Germline loops: CDR1 SGHVS, CDR2 FQNEAQ. The CDR3 loop spans 15 amino acids. The CDR3 sequence is CASSLTSGCQETRHF. The CDR3 DNA reads as TGTGCCAGCAGCTTAACCAGCGGTTGCCAAGAGACCCGACATTTC. Using reference TRBV7-8 and TRBJ2-5 for the parts outside the CDR3, the full variable domain is GAGVSQSPRYKVAKRGQDVALRCDPISGHVSLFWYQQALGQGPEFLTYFQNEAQLDKSGLPSDRFFAERPEGSVSTLKIQRTQQEDSAVYLCASSLTSGCQETRHFGPGTRLLVL.

At least ten counts were recorded for this clonotype. The V call is TRBV6-2 or TRBV6-3, the J call TRBJ2-3; 8 bases match TRBD2. Germline CDR1 reads MNHEY; CDR2 reads SVGEGT. This CDR3 is 15 amino acids long. V gave up 7 bases and J gave up 1 base; unmatched junction bases: 7. CDR3 nucleotide sequence: TGTGCCAGCATTAAGGGACTAGACGGCACAGATACGCAGTATTTT. Translated, it gives CASIKGLDGTDTQYF.

The J gene is TRBJ2-7, the V gene TRBV6-5, with 14 bases lining up with TRBD2. The J call may be incorrect, as the DNA end agrees better with TRBJ2-1. The CDR3 has 17 residues. Germline CDR1 MNHEY, CDR2 SVGAGI. The CDR3 nucleotides are TGTGCCAGCAGTTACCCGGGACTAGCGGGAGACTACAATGAGCAGTTCTTC. Translation gives CASSYPGLAGDYNEQFF.

There are a few counts of this clonotype. The chain joins TRBV10-3 to TRBJ1-2; 8 bases line up with TRBD1. Losses at the gene ends were 10 bases for V and 2 bases for J; bases not matched to a gene: 9. The CDR3 length is 14 residues. Per germline, CDR1 ENHRY and CDR2 SYGVKD. The CDR3 spells CATSTGTGNYGYTF. CDR3 coding DNA: TGTGCCACTAGTACCGGGACAGGCAACTATGGCTACACCTTC.

This clonotype was observed many times. CDR3 sequence reads: CASSLRFPLGETQYF. The CDR3 coding sequence is TGTGCCAGCAGCTTGCGTTTCCCCCTGGGGGAGACCCAGTACTTC. The rearrangement uses TRBV5-6 and TRBJ2-5; unclear D gene. There are 15 residues in the CDR3. Trimming cost V 1 base and J 5 bases, with 15 bases left between them. Germline CDR1 and CDR2: SGHDT and YYEEEE.